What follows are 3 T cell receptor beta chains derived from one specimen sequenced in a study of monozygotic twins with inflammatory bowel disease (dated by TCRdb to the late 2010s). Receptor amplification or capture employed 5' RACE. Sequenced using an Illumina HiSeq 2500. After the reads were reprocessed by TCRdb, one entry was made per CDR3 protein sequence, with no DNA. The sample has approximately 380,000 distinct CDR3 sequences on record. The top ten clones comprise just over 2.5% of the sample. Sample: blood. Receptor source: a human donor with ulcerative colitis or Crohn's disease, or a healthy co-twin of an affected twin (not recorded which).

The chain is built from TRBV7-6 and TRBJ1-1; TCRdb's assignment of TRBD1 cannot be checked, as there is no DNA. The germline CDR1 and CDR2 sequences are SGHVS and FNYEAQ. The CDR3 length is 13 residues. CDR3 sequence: CASSAGPNTEAFF.

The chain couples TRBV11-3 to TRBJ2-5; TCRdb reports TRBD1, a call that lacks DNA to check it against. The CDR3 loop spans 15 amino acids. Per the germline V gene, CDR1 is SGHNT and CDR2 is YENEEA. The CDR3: CASSPGRTYQETQYF.

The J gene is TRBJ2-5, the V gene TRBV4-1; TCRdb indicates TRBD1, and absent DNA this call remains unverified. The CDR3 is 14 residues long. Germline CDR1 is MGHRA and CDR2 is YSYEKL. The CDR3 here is CASSQGQGEETQYF.